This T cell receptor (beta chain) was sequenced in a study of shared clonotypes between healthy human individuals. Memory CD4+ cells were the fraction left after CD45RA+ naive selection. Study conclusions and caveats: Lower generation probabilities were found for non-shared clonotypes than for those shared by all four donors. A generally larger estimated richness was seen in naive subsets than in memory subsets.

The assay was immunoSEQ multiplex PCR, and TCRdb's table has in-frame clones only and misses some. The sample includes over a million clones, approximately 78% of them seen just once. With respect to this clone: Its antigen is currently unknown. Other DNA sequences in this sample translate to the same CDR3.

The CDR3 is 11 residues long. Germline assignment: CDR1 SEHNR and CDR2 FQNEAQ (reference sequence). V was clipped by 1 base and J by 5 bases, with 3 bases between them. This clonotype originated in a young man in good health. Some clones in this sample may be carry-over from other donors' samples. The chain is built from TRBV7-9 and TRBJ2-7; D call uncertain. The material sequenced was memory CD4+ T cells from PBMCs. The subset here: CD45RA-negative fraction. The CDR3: CASSLEDEQYF. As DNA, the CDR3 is TGTGCCAGCAGCTTAGAAGACGAGCAGTACTTC.